This TCR beta chain was recorded in a study of PD-1 blockade in classical Hodgkin lymphoma. The germline CDR1 and CDR2 sequences are SGHRS and YFSETQ. The CDR3 is 15 amino acids. The V end was cut by 0 bases, the J end by 1 base, with 11 bases between. Time point noted: cycle 4 day 1 (C4D1), after 5 to 7 weeks of nivolumab. Brentuximab vedotin exposure varied, and every patient relapsed after autologous stem cell transplantation. Remarks on this clone: The antigen remains undetermined.

Study-wide results and limits: The baseline diversity of complete responders showed similarity to that of newly diagnosed patients. Sources of repertoire differences remain undefined, possibly disease activity or prior therapy. Researchers reported that CD4+ TCR diversity, though not CD8+, rose significantly by C4D1. Patients starting nivolumab under 1 year after ASCT were excluded.

Profiling relied on immunoSEQ multiplex PCR, and the TCRdb table lists in-frame clones only, not all of them. The table lists about 61,000 clones, about 85% of them singletons, with about 8% in the top ten. The V call is TRBV5-1, the J call TRBJ2-7; D is ambiguous. The sequencing used peripheral blood mononuclear cells (PBMCs), collected before the fourth cycle of nivolumab. This clonotype was obtained from a human donor with classical Hodgkin lymphoma. CDR3 sequence: CASSLAGERSYEQYF. The CDR3 DNA reads TGCGCCAGCAGCTTGGCTGGGGAAAGGTCCTACGAGCAGTACTTC.